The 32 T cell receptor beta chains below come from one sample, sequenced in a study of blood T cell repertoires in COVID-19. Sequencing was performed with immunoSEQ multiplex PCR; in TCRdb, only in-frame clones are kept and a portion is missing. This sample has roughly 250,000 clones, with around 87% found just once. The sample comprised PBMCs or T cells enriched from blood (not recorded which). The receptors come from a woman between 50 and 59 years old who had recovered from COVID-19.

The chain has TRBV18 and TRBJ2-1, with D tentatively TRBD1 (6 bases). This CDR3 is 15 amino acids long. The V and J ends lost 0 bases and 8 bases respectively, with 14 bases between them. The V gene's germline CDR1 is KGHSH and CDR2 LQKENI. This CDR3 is CASSPPRGAGDEQFF. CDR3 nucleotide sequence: TGTGCCAGCTCACCACCCAGGGGCGCAGGGGATGAGCAGTTCTTC.

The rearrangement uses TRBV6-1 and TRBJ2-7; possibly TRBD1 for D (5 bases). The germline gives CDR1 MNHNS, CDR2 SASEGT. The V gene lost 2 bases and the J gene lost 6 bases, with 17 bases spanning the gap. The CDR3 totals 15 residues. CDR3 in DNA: TGTGCCAGCAGTGAAAGAGGTACCAGGGTAGGCGAGCAGTACTTC. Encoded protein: CASSERGTRVGEQYF.

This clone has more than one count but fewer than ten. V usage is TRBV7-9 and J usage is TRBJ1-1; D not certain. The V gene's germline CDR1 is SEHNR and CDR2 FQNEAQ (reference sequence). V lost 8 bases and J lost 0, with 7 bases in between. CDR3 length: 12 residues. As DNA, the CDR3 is TGTGCCAGCTGTTTTATGAACACTGAAGCTTTCTTT. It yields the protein CASCFMNTEAFF.

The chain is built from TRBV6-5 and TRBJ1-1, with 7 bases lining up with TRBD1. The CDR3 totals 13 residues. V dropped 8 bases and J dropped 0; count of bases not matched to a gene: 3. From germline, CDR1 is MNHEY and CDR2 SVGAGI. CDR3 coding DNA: TGTGCCAGCGCGGGACAGCTGAACACTGAAGCTTTCTTT. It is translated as CASAGQLNTEAFF.

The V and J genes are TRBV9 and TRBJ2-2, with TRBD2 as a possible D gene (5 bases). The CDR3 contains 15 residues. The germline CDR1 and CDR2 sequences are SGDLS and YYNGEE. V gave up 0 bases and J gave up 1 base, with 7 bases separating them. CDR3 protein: CASSVAGRNTGELFF. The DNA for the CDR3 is TGTGCCAGCAGCGTAGCGGGAAGGAACACCGGGGAGCTGTTTTTT.

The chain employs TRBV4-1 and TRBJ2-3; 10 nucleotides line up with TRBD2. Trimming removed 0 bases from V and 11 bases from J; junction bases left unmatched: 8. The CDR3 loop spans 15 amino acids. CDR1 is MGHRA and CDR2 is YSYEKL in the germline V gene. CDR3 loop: CASSQDQSSGREQYF. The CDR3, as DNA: TGCGCCAGCAGCCAAGATCAAAGCAGCGGGAGGGAGCAGTATTTT.

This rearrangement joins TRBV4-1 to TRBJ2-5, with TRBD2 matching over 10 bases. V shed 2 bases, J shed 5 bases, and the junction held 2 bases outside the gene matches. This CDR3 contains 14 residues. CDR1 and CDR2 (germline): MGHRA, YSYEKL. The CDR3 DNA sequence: TGCGCCAGCAGCCAACTAGCGGGAGTGGAGACCCAGTACTTC. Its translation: CASSQLAGVETQYF.

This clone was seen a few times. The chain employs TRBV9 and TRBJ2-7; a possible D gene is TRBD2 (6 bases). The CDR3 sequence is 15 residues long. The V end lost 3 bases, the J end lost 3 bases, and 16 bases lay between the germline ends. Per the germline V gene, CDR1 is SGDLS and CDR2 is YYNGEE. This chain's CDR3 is CASSEAGTGNYEQYF. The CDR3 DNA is TGTGCCAGCAGCGAGGCGGGGACCGGAAACTACGAGCAGTACTTC.

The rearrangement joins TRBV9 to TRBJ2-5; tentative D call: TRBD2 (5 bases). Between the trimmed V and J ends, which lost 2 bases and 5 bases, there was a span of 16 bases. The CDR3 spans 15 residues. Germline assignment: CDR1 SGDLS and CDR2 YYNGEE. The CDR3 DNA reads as TGTGCCAGCAGCGTGGCAGGACTGCTCCGGGAGACCCAGTACTTC. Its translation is CASSVAGLLRETQYF. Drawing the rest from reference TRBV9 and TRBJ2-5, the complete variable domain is DSGVTQTPKHLITATGQRVTLRCSPRSGDLSVYWYQQSLDQGLQFLIQYYNGEERAKGNILERFSAQQFPDLHSELNLSSLELGDSALYFCASSVAGLLRETQYFGPGTRLLVL.

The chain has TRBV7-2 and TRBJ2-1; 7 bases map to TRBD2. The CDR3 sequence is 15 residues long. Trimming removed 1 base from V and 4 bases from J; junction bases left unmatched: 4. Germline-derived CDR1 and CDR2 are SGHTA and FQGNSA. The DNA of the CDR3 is TGTGCCAGCAGCTTAGAAGGCGGGAGTTACAATGAGCAGTTCTTC. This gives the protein CASSLEGGSYNEQFF.

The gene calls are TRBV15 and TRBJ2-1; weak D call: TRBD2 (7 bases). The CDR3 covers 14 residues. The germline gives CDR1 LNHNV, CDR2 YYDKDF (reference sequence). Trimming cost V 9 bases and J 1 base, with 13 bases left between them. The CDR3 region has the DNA TGTGCCACGGCGGGGGCGGGATCCTACAATGAGCAGTTCTTC. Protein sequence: CATAGAGSYNEQFF.

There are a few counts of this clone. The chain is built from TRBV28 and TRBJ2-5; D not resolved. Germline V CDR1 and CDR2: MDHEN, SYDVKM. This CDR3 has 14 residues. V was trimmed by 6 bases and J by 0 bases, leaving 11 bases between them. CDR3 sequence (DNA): TGTGCCAGCAGCCCTCCGACAAACCAAGAGACCCAGTACTTC. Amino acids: CASSPPTNQETQYF. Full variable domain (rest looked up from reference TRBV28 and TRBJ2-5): DVKVTQSSRYLVKRTGEKVFLECVQDMDHENMFWYRQDPGLGLRLIYFSYDVKMKEKGDIPEGYSVSREKKERFSLILESASTNQTSMYLCASSPPTNQETQYFGPGTRLLVL.

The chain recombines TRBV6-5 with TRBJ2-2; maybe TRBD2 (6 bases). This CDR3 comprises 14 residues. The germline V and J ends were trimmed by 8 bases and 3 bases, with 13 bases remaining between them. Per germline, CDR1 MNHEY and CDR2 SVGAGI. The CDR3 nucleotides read TGTGCCAGCGGGGGGTTGTTTTACACCGGGGAGCTGTTTTTT. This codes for CASGGLFYTGELFF.

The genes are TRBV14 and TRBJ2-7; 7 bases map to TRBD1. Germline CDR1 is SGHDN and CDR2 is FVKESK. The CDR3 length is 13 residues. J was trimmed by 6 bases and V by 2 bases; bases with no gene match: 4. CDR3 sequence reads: CASSQLRDSEQYF. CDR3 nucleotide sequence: TGTGCCAGCAGCCAACTGAGGGACAGCGAGCAGTACTTC.

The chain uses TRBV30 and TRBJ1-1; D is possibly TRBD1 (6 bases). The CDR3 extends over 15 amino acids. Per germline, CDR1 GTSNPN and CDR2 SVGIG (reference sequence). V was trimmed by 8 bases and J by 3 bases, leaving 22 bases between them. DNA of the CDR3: TGTGCCCATTGGTCCAGAAACAGGGCGGACACTGAAGCTTTCTTT. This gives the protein CAHWSRNRADTEAFF.

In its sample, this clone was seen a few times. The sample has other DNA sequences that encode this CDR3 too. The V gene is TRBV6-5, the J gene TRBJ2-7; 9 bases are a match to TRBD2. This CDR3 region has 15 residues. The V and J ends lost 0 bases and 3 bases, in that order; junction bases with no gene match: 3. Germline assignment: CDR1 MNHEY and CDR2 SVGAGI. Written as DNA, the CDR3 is TGTGCCAGCAGTTACTCGGCGGGAGGGAGCTACGAGCAGTACTTC. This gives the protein CASSYSAGGSYEQYF.

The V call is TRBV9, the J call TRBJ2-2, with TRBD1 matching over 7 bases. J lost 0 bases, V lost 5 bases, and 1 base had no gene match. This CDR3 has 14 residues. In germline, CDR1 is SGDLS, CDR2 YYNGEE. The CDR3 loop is CASRDRANTGELFF. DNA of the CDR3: TGTGCCAGCAGAGACAGGGCGAACACCGGGGAGCTGTTTTTT.

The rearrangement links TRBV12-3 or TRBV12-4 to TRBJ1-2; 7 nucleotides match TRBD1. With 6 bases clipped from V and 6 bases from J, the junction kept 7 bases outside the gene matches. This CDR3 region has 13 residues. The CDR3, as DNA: TGTGCCAGCAGCCTGACCGGGACAGATGGCTACACCTTC. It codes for CASSLTGTDGYTF.

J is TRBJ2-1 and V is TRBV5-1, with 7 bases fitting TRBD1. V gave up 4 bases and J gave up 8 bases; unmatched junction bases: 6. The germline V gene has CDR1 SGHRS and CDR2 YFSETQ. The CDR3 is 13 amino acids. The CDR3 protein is CASSPDRDHEQFF. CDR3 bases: TGCGCCAGCAGCCCAGACAGGGATCATGAGCAGTTCTTC. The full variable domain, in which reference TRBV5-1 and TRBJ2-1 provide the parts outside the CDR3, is KAGVTQTPRYLIKTRGQQVTLSCSPISGHRSVSWYQQTPGQGLQFLFEYFSETQRNKGNFPGRFSGRQFSNSRSEMNVSTLELGDSALYLCASSPDRDHEQFFGPGTRLTVL.

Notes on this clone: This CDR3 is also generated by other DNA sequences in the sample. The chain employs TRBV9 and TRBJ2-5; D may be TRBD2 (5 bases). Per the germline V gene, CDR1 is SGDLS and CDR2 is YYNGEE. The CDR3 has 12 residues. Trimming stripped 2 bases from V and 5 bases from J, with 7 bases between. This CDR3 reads CASSVGEETQYF. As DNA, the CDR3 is TGTGCCAGCAGCGTTGGGGAGGAGACCCAGTACTTC.

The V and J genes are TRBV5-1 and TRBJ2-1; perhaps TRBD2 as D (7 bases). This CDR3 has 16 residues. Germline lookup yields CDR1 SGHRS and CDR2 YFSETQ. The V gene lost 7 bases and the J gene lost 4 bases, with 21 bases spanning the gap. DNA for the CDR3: TGCGCCAGCTGGCTAGGACGGGCGGGGGCATACAATGAGCAGTTCTTC. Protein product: CASWLGRAGAYNEQFF. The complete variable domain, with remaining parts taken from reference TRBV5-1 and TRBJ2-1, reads KAGVTQTPRYLIKTRGQQVTLSCSPISGHRSVSWYQQTPGQGLQFLFEYFSETQRNKGNFPGRFSGRQFSNSRSEMNVSTLELGDSALYLCASWLGRAGAYNEQFFGPGTRLTVL.

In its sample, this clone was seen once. The CDR3 nucleotides are TGTGCCAGCTCACCGAATGAAGGACTAGCGCTTGTCTGGGATGAGCAGTTCTTC. This gives the protein CASSPNEGLALVWDEQFF. This rearrangement joins TRBV18 to TRBJ2-1, with 9 bases fitting TRBD2. The V and J ends lost 3 bases and 8 bases, in that order; junction bases with no gene match: 17. The CDR3 has 18 residues. Germline V gene lookup returns CDR1 KGHSH and CDR2 LQKENI.

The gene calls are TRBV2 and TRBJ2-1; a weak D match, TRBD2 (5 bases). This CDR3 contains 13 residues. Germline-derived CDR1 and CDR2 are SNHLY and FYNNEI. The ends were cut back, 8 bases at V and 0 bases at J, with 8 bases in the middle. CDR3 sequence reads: CASSGYSYNEQFF. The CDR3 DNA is TGTGCCAGCTCGGGGTACTCCTACAATGAGCAGTTCTTC. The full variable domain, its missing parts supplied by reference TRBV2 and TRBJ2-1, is EPEVTQTPSHQVTQMGQEVILRCVPISNHLYFYWYRQILGQKVEFLVSFYNNEISEKSEIFDDQFSVERPDGSNFTLKIRSTKLEDSAMYFCASSGYSYNEQFFGPGTRLTVL.

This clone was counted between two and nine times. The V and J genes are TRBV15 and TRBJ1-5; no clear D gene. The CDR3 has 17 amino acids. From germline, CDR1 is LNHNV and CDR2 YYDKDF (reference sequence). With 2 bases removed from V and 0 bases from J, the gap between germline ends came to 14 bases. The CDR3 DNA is TGTGCCACCAGCAGATCCAGGACGGGGTATAGCAATCAGCCCCAGCATTTT. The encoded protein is CATSRSRTGYSNQPQHF.

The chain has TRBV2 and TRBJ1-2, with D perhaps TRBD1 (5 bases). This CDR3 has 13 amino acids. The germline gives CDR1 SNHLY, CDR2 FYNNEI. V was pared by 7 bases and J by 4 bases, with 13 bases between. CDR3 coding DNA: TGTGCCAGCATCCCATTAACAGGCTATGGCTACACCTTC. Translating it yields CASIPLTGYGYTF.

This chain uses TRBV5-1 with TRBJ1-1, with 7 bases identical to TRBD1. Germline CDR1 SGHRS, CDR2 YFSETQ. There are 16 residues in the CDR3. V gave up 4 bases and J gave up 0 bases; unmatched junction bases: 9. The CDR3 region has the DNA TGCGCCAGCAGCCTACGGGACAGCCGCATGAACACTGAAGCTTTCTTT. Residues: CASSLRDSRMNTEAFF.

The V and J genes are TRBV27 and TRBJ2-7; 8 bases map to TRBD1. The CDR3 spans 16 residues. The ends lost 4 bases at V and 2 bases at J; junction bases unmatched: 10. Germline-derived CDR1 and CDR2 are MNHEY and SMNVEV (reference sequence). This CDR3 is CASSSSGQATTYEQYF. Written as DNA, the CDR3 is TGTGCCAGCAGTTCCTCGGGACAGGCGACAACCTACGAGCAGTACTTC.

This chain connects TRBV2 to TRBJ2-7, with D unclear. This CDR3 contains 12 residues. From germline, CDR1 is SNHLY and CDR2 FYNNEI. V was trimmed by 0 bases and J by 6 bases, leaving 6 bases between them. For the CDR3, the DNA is TGTGCCAGCAGTGAAGCGCGGTTCGAGCAGTACTTC. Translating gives CASSEARFEQYF.

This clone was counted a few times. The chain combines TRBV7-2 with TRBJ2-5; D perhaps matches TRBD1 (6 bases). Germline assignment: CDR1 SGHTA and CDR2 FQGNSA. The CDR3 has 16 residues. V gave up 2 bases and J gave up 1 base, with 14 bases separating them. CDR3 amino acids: CASSLYRGSGQETQYF. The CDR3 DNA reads TGTGCCAGCAGCTTATATAGGGGGTCAGGCCAAGAGACCCAGTACTTC.

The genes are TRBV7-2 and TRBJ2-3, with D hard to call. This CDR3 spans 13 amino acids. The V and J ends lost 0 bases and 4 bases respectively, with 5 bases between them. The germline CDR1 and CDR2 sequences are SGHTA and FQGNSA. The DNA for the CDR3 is TGTGCCAGCAGCTTAGCGGGCCCAGATACGCAGTATTTT. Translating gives CASSLAGPDTQYF.

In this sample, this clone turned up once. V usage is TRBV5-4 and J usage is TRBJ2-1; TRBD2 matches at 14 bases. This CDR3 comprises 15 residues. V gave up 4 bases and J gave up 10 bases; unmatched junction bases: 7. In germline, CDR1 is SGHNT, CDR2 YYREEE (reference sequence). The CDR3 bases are TGTGCCAGCAGCCCTGGGACTAGCGGGAGTGGAGAGCAGTTCTTC. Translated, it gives CASSPGTSGSGEQFF.

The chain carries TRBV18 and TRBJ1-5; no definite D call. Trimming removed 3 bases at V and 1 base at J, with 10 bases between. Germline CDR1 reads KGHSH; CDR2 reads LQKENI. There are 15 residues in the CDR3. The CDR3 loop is CASSPVGSSNQPQHF. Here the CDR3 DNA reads TGTGCCAGCTCACCTGTAGGGAGCAGCAATCAGCCCCAGCATTTT.